The clone carrying this TCR beta chain has at least ten counts. Its antigen is currently unknown. The data stem from a study of CD8 T cells in ankylosing spondylitis. General study findings and limits: A motif of 7 to 9 highly homologous TCR beta variants was seen as apparently characteristic of ankylosing spondylitis blood. Reactive arthritis synovial fluid and blood were previously reported to contain some motif variants.

Making use of molecular barcodes, quantitative 5'-RACE generated TCR beta libraries. In TCRdb, the 5' RACE reads were re-called with MiXCR into one record per CDR3 protein. The data contain around 890,000 distinct CDR3 sequences, about an eighth of them singletons. The CDR3 sequence is 15 residues long. V lost 0 bases, J lost 0 bases, and 9 bases lay in between. Germline CDR1 reads SGHTA; CDR2 reads FQGNSA. This sequence was found in a male donor with ankylosing spondylitis. This chain connects TRBV7-2 to TRBJ2-7, with unresolved D. Sequencing was done on a sample of blood, either unsorted or a sorted T cell fraction (not recorded which). CDR3 DNA sequence: TGTGCCAGCAGCTTAGCTGGTTCCAGCTCCTACGAGCAGTACTTC. Amino acids: CASSLAGSSSYEQYF.